These T cell receptor beta chains were read from a single sample in a study of blood T cell repertoires in COVID-19. Measured with immunoSEQ multiplex PCR; TCRdb has only the in-frame clones, and not every one. The sample shows some 520,000 clones, approximately 89% of them seen only once. Sequenced material: peripheral blood. The source is a man aged 18 to 29 with COVID-19, enrolled during active disease. CDR3s include the opening cysteine and the closing phenylalanine or tryptophan. D genes are given only for firm matches. Clone size appears in some rows only: once, few, many, or a class for an expanded clone.

v_gene	abundance	d_gene	j_gene	CDR3aa	CDR3nt
TRBV9	-	TRBD2	TRBJ2-3	CASSSLAGEGTDTQYF	TGTGCCAGCAGCTCATTAGCGGGAGAAGGCACAGATACGCAGTATTTT
TRBV27	few	-	TRBJ1-6	CASSFGQYNSPLHF	TGTGCCAGCAGTTTCGGACAGTATAATTCACCCCTCCACTTT
TRBV6-6	-	TRBD1	TRBJ1-2	CASSGQGGLNGYTF	TGTGCCAGCAGTGGACAGGGGGGTCTCAATGGCTACACCTTC
TRBV4-1	-	TRBD2	TRBJ2-7	CASSHISGRPTREQYF	TGCGCCAGCAGCCATATTAGCGGGAGGCCCACTCGCGAGCAGTACTTC
TRBV10-1	-	TRBD1	TRBJ1-1	CASSAGTGGTEAFF	TGCGCCAGCAGTGCCGGGACAGGGGGCACCGAAGCTTTCTTT
TRBV7-6	-	-	TRBJ1-4	CASSLGATNEKLFF	TGTGCCAGCAGCTTAGGGGCCACAAATGAAAAACTGTTTTTT
TRBV10-1	once	-	TRBJ2-7	CASSERPTSYEQYF	TGCGCCAGCAGTGAGCGGCCGACTAGTTACGAGCAGTACTTC
TRBV6-5	-	TRBD1	TRBJ2-1	CASTGTGGTVEQFF	TGTGCCAGCACCGGGACAGGGGGTACGGTTGAGCAGTTCTTC
TRBV18	once	TRBD2	TRBJ2-7	CASSGQREYEQYF	TGTGCCAGCTCGGGGCAGCGGGAGTACGAGCAGTACTTC
TRBV5-1	-	TRBD1	TRBJ1-2	CASSLGTGYGYTF	TGCGCCAGCAGCCTCGGGACAGGCTATGGCTACACCTTC
TRBV27	-	-	TRBJ1-2	CASSNSGRDLAYGYGYTF	TGTGCCAGCAGTAACTCCGGGAGGGACCTTGCCTATGGCTATGGCTACACCTTC
TRBV2	once	TRBD1	TRBJ2-6	CASSGGFGDRENSGANVLTF	TGTGCCAGCAGTGGAGGATTTGGGGACAGGGAAAACTCTGGGGCCAACGTCCTGACTTTC
TRBV3-1/TRBV3-2	-	-	TRBJ1-3	CASSQAGASGNTIYF	TGTGCCAGCAGCCAGGCGGGGGCCTCTGGAAACACCATATATTTT
TRBV18	-	-	TRBJ2-1	CASSPGGADPNEQFF	TGTGCCAGCTCACCCGGGGGAGCAGACCCCAATGAGCAGTTCTTC
TRBV24-1	-	-	TRBJ2-1	CATSDLGSGDEQFF	TGTGCCACCAGTGATTTGGGCTCGGGAGATGAGCAGTTCTTC
TRBV27	once	-	TRBJ2-5	CASSSRGGTWETQYF	TGTGCCAGCAGTTCAAGGGGGGGCACGTGGGAGACCCAGTACTTC